These 28 T cell receptor beta chains came from one sample sequenced in a study of blood T cell repertoires in COVID-19. Sequencing used immunoSEQ multiplex PCR; TCRdb keeps in-frame clones, though not all of them. Of about 150,000 clones listed, approximately 82% are singletons. The sequenced sample was peripheral blood. The receptors stem from a woman aged 50 to 65 with acute or convalescent COVID-19.

The V call is TRBV6-1, the J call TRBJ1-2; unclear D gene. CDR3 length: 14 residues. Germline V lookup: CDR1 MNHNS, CDR2 SASEGT. V lost 2 bases, J lost 4 bases, and 11 bases lay in between. CDR3 residues: CASSETGRGYGYTF. CDR3 DNA sequence: TGTGCCAGCAGTGAAACGGGGAGAGGCTATGGCTACACCTTC.

The gene calls are TRBV6-2 or TRBV6-3 and TRBJ2-1, with TRBD2 matching 7 bases. Germline V gene lookup returns CDR1 MNHEY and CDR2 SVGEGT. With V trimmed by 5 bases and J by 2 bases, 9 bases remained unmatched. The CDR3 is made up of 16 amino acids. The CDR3 region is CASSPPLAAPYNEQFF. Here the CDR3 DNA reads TGTGCCAGCAGTCCCCCCCTAGCGGCCCCCTACAATGAGCAGTTCTTC.

A note on this clone: This specimen includes other DNA sequences encoding the same CDR3. This sequence joins TRBV4-2 and TRBJ2-4; TRBD2 matches at 8 bases. The CDR3 sequence is 15 residues long. Germline V gene sequence: CDR1 LGHNA, CDR2 YNFKEQ. V gave up 0 bases and J gave up 6 bases; unmatched junction bases: 4. CDR3: CASSQESSGGNIQYF. Written as DNA, the CDR3 is TGTGCCAGCAGCCAAGAAAGCAGCGGGGGAAACATTCAGTACTTC.

V and J are TRBV15 and TRBJ2-5; TRBD2 matches at 14 bases. CDR3 size: 16 residues. The germline V gene encodes CDR1 LNHNV and CDR2 YYDKDF (reference sequence). Trimming at V came to 5 bases and at J to 5 bases, leaving 7 bases not matched to a gene. The CDR3 spells CATSLGLAGAEETQYF. Here the CDR3 DNA reads TGTGCCACCAGCTTGGGACTAGCGGGAGCAGAGGAGACCCAGTACTTC.

This chain uses TRBV3-1 (or the pseudogene TRBV3-2) with TRBJ1-5, with D tentatively TRBD1 (6 bases). The CDR3 runs 15 residues. CDR1 is LGHDT and CDR2 is YNNKEL in the germline V gene (reference sequence). V lost 6 bases to trimming and J lost 0 bases, with 12 bases between them. CDR3 sequence reads: CASSKDRSSNQPQHF. In DNA, the CDR3 is TGTGCCAGCAGTAAGGACAGAAGTAGCAATCAGCCCCAGCATTTT.

The chain couples TRBV27 to TRBJ2-7, with D perhaps TRBD2 (5 bases). Trimming cost V 4 bases and J 0 bases, with 10 bases left between them. This CDR3 comprises 14 residues. The germline V gene has CDR1 MNHEY and CDR2 SMNVEV (reference sequence). This CDR3 reads CASSSERTSYEQYF. As DNA, the CDR3 is TGTGCCAGCAGTTCGGAGCGGACCTCCTACGAGCAGTACTTC.

V gene TRBV10-3 combines with J gene TRBJ1-2; D unresolved. CDR3 size: 13 residues. V was trimmed by 2 bases and J by 4 bases, leaving 8 bases between them. Germline values: CDR1 ENHRY, CDR2 SYGVKD. In nucleotides, the CDR3 is TGTGCCATCAGTGAGGAGGTTCCCTATGGCTACACCTTC. Translating gives CAISEEVPYGYTF.

This clone showed up just once. This sequence joins TRBV7-2 and TRBJ2-3; possible D gene TRBD1, 7 bases. The V and J ends lost 0 bases and 4 bases respectively, with 8 bases between them. The germline CDR1 and CDR2 sequences are SGHTA and FQGNSA. The CDR3 totals 14 residues. CDR3 DNA: TGTGCCAGCAGCTTAGCCAGGGGGGCAGATACGCAGTATTTT. Translated, it gives CASSLARGADTQYF.

This chain links TRBV19 with TRBJ1-4; the match to TRBD1 covers 10 bases. Trimming took 3 bases from V and 8 from J; bases not matched to a gene: 9. The CDR3 extends over 16 amino acids. The germline V gene has CDR1 LNHDA and CDR2 SQIVND (reference sequence). The CDR3 region has the DNA TGTGCCAGTAGTATTTTTAGGGACAGGGGTGGAGAAAAACTGTTTTTT. Translated: CASSIFRDRGGEKLFF. The variable domain in full, with the rest retrieved from reference TRBV19 and TRBJ1-4, is DGGITQSPKYLFRKEGQNVTLSCEQNLNHDAMYWYRQDPGQGLRLIYYSQIVNDFQKGDIAEGYSVSREKKESFPLTVTSAQKNPTAFYLCASSIFRDRGGEKLFFGSGTQLSVL.

This chain connects TRBV28 to TRBJ1-5, with 7 bases lining up with TRBD1. The CDR3 has 20 amino acids. Germline trimming cut 4 bases from V and 0 bases from J; bases unmatched to any gene: 18. CDR1 is MDHEN, CDR2 SYDVKM, per germline. In DNA form, the CDR3 reads TGTGCCAGCAGTTCCCCGATCAATGATTGGACAGGTTCTAGCAATCAGCCCCAGCATTTT. This translates into CASSSPINDWTGSSNQPQHF.

The gene calls are TRBV2 and TRBJ1-4, with D uncertain. Germline CDR1 reads SNHLY; CDR2 reads FYNNEI. The length of the CDR3 is 13 residues. Trimming cost V 3 bases and J 7 bases, with 9 bases left between them. Here the CDR3 reads CASSEGDGEKLFF. The CDR3, as DNA: TGTGCCAGCAGTGAGGGAGATGGTGAAAAACTGTTTTTT.

The V call is TRBV19, the J call TRBJ2-1; the match to TRBD2 covers 9 bases. The CDR3 covers 17 residues. The J segment lost 0 bases and the V segment lost 4 bases, leaving 7 bases of the junction unmatched. CDR1 is LNHDA, CDR2 SQIVND, per germline (reference sequence). The CDR3 spells CASSTLSGGGSYNEQFF. The CDR3 DNA reads TGTGCCAGTAGTACCCTTAGCGGGGGAGGCTCCTACAATGAGCAGTTCTTC.

This clone was observed a few times. The chain employs TRBV30 and TRBJ2-3, with 11 bases aligning to TRBD2. Germline CDR1 GTSNPN, CDR2 SVGIG (reference sequence). The V and J ends lost 1 base and 6 bases, in that order; junction bases with no gene match: 9. This CDR3 has 16 residues. This CDR3 reads CAWSGGLAGPTDTQYF. In DNA form, the CDR3 reads TGTGCCTGGAGTGGAGGACTAGCGGGTCCTACCGATACGCAGTATTTT. Full variable domain (missing parts from reference TRBV30 and TRBJ2-3): SQTIHQWPATLVQPVGSPLSLECTVEGTSNPNLYWYRQAAGRGLQLLFYSVGIGQISSEVPQNLSASRPQDRQFILSSKKLLLSDSGFYLCAWSGGLAGPTDTQYFGPGTRLTVL.

The V gene is TRBV6-6, the J gene TRBJ2-7, with 12 bases aligning to TRBD2. There are 16 residues in the CDR3. Germline-derived CDR1 and CDR2 are MNHNY and SVGAGI (reference sequence). V lost 4 bases to trimming and J lost 6 bases; unmatched junction nucleotides: 10. CDR3 nucleotides: TGTGCCAGCAGTTTCCCGACTAGCGGGAGTCTACGCGAGCAGTACTTC. It codes for CASSFPTSGSLREQYF.

The chain links TRBV7-9 to TRBJ2-7; 13 bases align to TRBD2. This CDR3 has 16 amino acids. Germline V gene lookup returns CDR1 SEHNR and CDR2 FQNEAQ (reference sequence). V shed 3 bases and J 2 bases; nucleotides not matched to a gene: 4. In nucleotides, the CDR3 is TGTGCCAGCAGCTTGGGACTAGCGGGGATGGCCTACGAGCAGTACTTC. This sequence encodes CASSLGLAGMAYEQYF.

This chain links TRBV7-2 with TRBJ1-3; tentative D call: TRBD1 (5 bases). This CDR3 comprises 16 residues. The V gene's germline CDR1 is SGHTA and CDR2 FQGNSA. The V gene lost 3 bases and the J gene lost 0 bases, with 12 bases spanning the gap. The CDR3 region is CASSLGQTRSGNTIYF. The CDR3, as DNA: TGTGCCAGCAGCTTGGGGCAGACCCGCTCTGGAAACACCATATATTTT.

The chain recombines TRBV4-1 with TRBJ2-7; D may be TRBD1 (5 bases). V lost 0 bases and J 1 base, leaving 10 bases between the germline ends. The CDR3 contains 15 residues. The germline CDR1 and CDR2 sequences are MGHRA and YSYEKL. The CDR3 DNA sequence: TGCGCCAGCAGCCAAGATCGGACACCTTCCTACGAGCAGTACTTC. It encodes CASSQDRTPSYEQYF.

The V call is TRBV15, the J call TRBJ2-7; tentative D call: TRBD1 (6 bases). Trimming pared 0 bases from V and 0 bases from J, leaving 12 bases between. The germline V gene has CDR1 LNHNV and CDR2 YYDKDF (reference sequence). The CDR3 sequence is 16 residues long. The CDR3 DNA is TGTGCCACCAGCAGAGAGCTCCGGGACATCTCCTACGAGCAGTACTTC. Protein product: CATSRELRDISYEQYF.

In nucleotides, the CDR3 is TGTGCCAGCAGTTCCATAGCGGGAACGAGCACAGATACGCAGTATTTT. Its translation: CASSSIAGTSTDTQYF. The chain recombines TRBV6-5 with TRBJ2-3, with 8 bases lining up with TRBD2. CDR1 MNHEY and CDR2 SVGAGI come from the germline V gene. With V trimmed by 4 bases and J by 0 bases, 6 bases remained unmatched. The CDR3 contains 16 residues.

The gene calls are TRBV18 and TRBJ1-3; a weak D match, TRBD1 (5 bases). CDR3 length: 14 amino acids. Germline CDR1 reads KGHSH; CDR2 reads LQKENI. The V and J ends lost 0 bases and 4 bases respectively, with 7 bases between them. CDR3 nucleotide sequence: TGTGCCAGCTCACCACCCCCAGGGGGAAACACCATATATTTT. This gives the protein CASSPPPGGNTIYF.

The chain employs TRBV2 and TRBJ1-1; 7 bases align to TRBD1. After removal of 5 bases from V and 4 bases from J, the junction contained 16 bases not matched to a gene. The CDR3 extends over 17 amino acids. CDR1 is SNHLY, CDR2 FYNNEI, per germline. CDR3 bases: TGTGCCAGCAGTAGAACAGGGGACGGCGGAATGGGCACTGAAGCTTTCTTT. This gives the protein CASSRTGDGGMGTEAFF.

The J gene is TRBJ2-3, the V gene TRBV7-2; D call uncertain. This CDR3 is built from 14 residues. V was cut by 0 bases and J by 4 bases, with 8 bases left in between. The germline V gene encodes CDR1 SGHTA and CDR2 FQGNSA. The CDR3 reads CASSLALSPDTQYF. CDR3 sequence (DNA): TGTGCCAGCAGCTTAGCTCTGAGCCCAGATACGCAGTATTTT.

This chain uses TRBV5-5 with TRBJ2-7; weak D call: TRBD2 (5 bases). The CDR3 totals 14 residues. Germline CDR1 is SGHKS and CDR2 is YYEKEE (reference sequence). The V and J ends lost 3 bases and 4 bases respectively, with 14 bases between them. The CDR3 nucleotides are TGTGCCAGCAGCTCGGTCCGGGAAGGGTACGAGCAGTACTTC. As protein: CASSSVREGYEQYF.

CDR3 region: CASSRDSTATNEKLFF. For the CDR3, the DNA is TGTGCCAGCAGTCGTGACTCGACTGCAACTAATGAAAAACTGTTTTTT. The V call is TRBV5-6, the J call TRBJ1-4; D is unresolved. The CDR3 spans 16 residues. From germline, CDR1 is SGHDT and CDR2 YYEEEE. V was clipped by 5 bases and J by 0 bases, with 14 bases between them.

This clone was picked up one time. The V call is TRBV6-5, the J call TRBJ1-1, with D tentatively TRBD1 (6 bases). Germline assignment: CDR1 MNHEY and CDR2 SVGAGI. The CDR3 loop spans 13 amino acids. Trimming shortened V by 11 bases and J by 3 bases, and 16 bases separated the two germline ends. In nucleotides, the CDR3 is TGTGCCGGTGGGGGGGCCCGGCACACTGAAGCTTTCTTT. This encodes CAGGGARHTEAFF.

CDR3 sequence reads: CASSLRGAAYEQYF. CDR3 sequence (DNA): TGTGCCAGTAGCTTGCGGGGGGCCGCCTACGAGCAGTACTTC. V and J are TRBV19 and TRBJ2-7; TRBD2 agrees at 8 bases. Trimming took 6 bases from V and 2 from J; bases not matched to a gene: 6. The CDR3 extends over 14 amino acids. The germline V gene encodes CDR1 LNHDA and CDR2 SQIVND (reference sequence).

The V gene is TRBV30, the J gene TRBJ2-2; tentatively, D is TRBD2 (5 bases). CDR1 is GTSNPN, CDR2 SVGIG, per germline (reference sequence). The V end lost 3 bases, the J end lost 7 bases, and 9 bases lay between the germline ends. CDR3 size: 12 residues. CDR3 in DNA: TGTGCCTGGAGCCAGACTATCGGGGAGCTGTTTTTT. Its protein product is CAWSQTIGELFF.

The rearrangement links TRBV7-3 to TRBJ2-3, with TRBD2 identical over 8 bases. CDR1 and CDR2 (germline): SGHTA, FQGTGA. The CDR3 runs to 16 residues. V lost 4 bases and J lost 4; bases outside the gene matches: 10. The CDR3 loop is CASSSQAGAVSDTQYF. The DNA of the CDR3 is TGTGCCAGCAGCTCCCAAGCGGGGGCTGTTTCAGATACGCAGTATTTT.